The 4 T cell receptor beta chains given below trace back to one sample, sequenced in a study of CD8+CD57+ T cells in acquired aplastic anemia. Genomic DNA, the template, was used for profiling of the TCR beta VDJ and CDR3. TCRdb called the reads again in MiXCR, with one record for every CDR3 protein. Here the sample spans 150,000 to 180,000 distinct CDR3 sequences, about 54% being singletons. CD8+CD57+ cell expansion had been shown by flow cytometry in patients chosen for sequencing. Sequenced input: sorted CD4+, CD8+, or CD8+CD57+ T cells (not recorded which) from PBMCs. These receptors were taken from a human donor with aplastic anemia.

There are a few counts of this clonotype. CDR3 DNA sequence: TGCGCCAGCAGTGAGGGGACAGGGGCAAGCTCCTACAATGAGCAGTTCTTC. It is translated as CASSEGTGASSYNEQFF. The chain couples TRBV10-1 to TRBJ2-1; TRBD1 agrees at 10 bases. J was trimmed by 0 bases and V by 2 bases; bases with no gene match: 4. CDR1 is WNHNN and CDR2 is SYGVQD in the germline V gene (reference sequence). The CDR3 length is 17 residues.

The genes are TRBV24-1 and TRBJ2-1; D is possibly TRBD1 (6 bases). Trimming took 4 bases from V and 13 from J, leaving 13 bases between them. Germline V gives CDR1 KGHDR, CDR2 SFDVKD. The CDR3 is 12 amino acids. This chain's CDR3 is CATSDNYRDQFF. The CDR3 DNA follows: TGTGCCACCAGTGACAATTACAGGGATCAGTTCTTC.

J is TRBJ2-3 and V is TRBV29-1; TRBD2 matches 7 bases. V lost 3 bases and J lost 2; bases outside the gene matches: 14. The CDR3 has 17 amino acids. CDR1 is SQVTM and CDR2 is ANQGSEA in the germline V gene. In DNA form, the CDR3 reads TGCAGCGTTGATGTGACTAGCCCCATCCCACCCACAGATACGCAGTATTTT. Its protein product is CSVDVTSPIPPTDTQYF.

This clonotype was recorded once. The V gene is TRBV5-6, the J gene TRBJ2-7; 11 bases map to TRBD1. V lost 3 bases and J lost 2; bases outside the gene matches: 7. The V gene's germline CDR1 is SGHDT and CDR2 YYEEEE. The CDR3 totals 16 residues. Here the CDR3 reads CASSSTGTGGAYEQYF. For the CDR3, the DNA is TGTGCCAGCAGCTCCACCGGGACAGGGGGGGCCTACGAGCAGTACTTC.